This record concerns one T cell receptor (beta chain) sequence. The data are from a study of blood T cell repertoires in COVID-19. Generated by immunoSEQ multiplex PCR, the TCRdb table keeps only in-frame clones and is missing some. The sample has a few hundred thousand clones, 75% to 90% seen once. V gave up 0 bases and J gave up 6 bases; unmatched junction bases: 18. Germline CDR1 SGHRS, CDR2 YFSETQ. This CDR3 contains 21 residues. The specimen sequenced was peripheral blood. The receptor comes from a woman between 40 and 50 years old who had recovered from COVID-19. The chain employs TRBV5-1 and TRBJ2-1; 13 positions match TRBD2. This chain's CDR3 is CASSLAFMGLAGTLVGNEQFF. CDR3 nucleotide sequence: TGCGCCAGCAGCTTGGCTTTTATGGGACTAGCGGGAACACTTGTCGGCAATGAGCAGTTCTTC.